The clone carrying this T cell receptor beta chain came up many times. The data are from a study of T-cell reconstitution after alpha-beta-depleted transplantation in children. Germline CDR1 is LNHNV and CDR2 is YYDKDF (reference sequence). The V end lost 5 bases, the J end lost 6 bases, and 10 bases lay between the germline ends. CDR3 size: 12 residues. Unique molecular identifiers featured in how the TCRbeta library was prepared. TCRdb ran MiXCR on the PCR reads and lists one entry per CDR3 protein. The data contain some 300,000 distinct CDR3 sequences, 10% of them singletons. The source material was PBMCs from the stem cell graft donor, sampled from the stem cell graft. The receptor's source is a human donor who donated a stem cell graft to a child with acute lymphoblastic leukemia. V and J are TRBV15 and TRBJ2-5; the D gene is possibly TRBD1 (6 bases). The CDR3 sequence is CATSPGVKTQYF. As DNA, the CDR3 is TGTGCCACCAGCCCAGGGGTGAAGACCCAGTACTTC.